This TCR beta chain was recovered during a study of T cell repertoires in cytomegalovirus infection. Across the whole study: Carrying CMV and the relevant HLA type showed in public TCR beta signatures. Whole-study findings and limits: Frequencies of public TCR beta families were cumulated, and this identified carriers of CMV plus the relevant HLA. HLA-C-restricted TCR beta clonotypes specific for CMV led the ex vivo response.

In germline, CDR1 is MNHEY, CDR2 SMNVEV (reference sequence). This CDR3 contains 15 residues. The V end was cut by 5 bases, the J end by 5 bases, with 16 bases between. TCRdb re-derived calls from the reads in MiXCR, one entry per CDR3 protein. The table shows about 900,000 distinct CDR3 sequences, with roughly 31% occurring only once. With regard to this clonotype: Its antigen is as yet unknown.

Here the sequenced sample was cultured CD8+ T cells from PBMCs, taken from culture after CMV antigen stimulation. The clonotype comes from a human donor in good health (CMV status not recorded). Some clones in this sample may be carry-over from other donors' samples. The chain has TRBV27 and TRBJ1-5, with D uncertain. CDR3 in amino acids: CASSPNGRRDQPQHF. The CDR3 DNA follows: TGTGCCAGCAGTCCGAACGGAAGACGGGATCAGCCCCAGCATTTT.